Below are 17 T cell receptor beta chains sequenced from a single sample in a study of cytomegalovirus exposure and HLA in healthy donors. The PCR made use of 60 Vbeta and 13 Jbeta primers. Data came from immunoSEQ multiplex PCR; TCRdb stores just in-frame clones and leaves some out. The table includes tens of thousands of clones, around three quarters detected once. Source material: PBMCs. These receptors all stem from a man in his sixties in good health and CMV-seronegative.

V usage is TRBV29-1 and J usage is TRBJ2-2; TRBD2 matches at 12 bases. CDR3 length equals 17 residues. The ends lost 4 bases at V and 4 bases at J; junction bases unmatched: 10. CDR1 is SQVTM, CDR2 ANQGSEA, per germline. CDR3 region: CSVAPRLAGASTGELFF. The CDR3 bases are TGCAGCGTTGCACCGAGACTAGCGGGAGCTTCCACCGGGGAGCTGTTTTTT.

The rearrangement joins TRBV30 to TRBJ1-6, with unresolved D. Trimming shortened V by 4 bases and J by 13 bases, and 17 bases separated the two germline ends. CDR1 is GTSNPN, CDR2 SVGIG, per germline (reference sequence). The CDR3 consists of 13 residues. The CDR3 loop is CAWTASDFHPLHF. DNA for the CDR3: TGTGCCTGGACCGCGAGCGATTTTCACCCCCTCCACTTT.

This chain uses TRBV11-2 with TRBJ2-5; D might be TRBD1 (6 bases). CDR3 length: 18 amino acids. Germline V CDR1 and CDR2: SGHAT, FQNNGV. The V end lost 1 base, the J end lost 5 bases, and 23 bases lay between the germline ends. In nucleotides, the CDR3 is TGTGCCAGCAGCTTAGTTTCGGACAGTCCTGCTAAGGGGGAGACCCAGTACTTC. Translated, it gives CASSLVSDSPAKGETQYF.

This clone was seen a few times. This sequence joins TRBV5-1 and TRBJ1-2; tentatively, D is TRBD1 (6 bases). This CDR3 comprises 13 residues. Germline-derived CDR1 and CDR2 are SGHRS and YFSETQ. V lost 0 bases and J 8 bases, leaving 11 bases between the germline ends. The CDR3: CASSLATQGGYTF. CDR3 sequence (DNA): TGCGCCAGCAGCTTGGCCACTCAGGGGGGCTACACCTTC.

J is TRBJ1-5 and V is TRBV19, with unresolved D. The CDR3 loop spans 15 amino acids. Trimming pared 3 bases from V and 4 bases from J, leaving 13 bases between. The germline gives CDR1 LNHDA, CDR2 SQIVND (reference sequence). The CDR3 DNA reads TGTGCCAGTAGTATCCGGGCCGGAGGGAATCAGCCCCAGCATTTT. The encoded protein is CASSIRAGGNQPQHF.

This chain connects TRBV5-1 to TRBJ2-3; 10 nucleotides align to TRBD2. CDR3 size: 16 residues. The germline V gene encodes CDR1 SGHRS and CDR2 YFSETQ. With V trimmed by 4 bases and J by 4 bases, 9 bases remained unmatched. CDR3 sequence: CASSLPGTSDSDTQYF. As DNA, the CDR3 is TGCGCCAGCAGCCTCCCCGGGACTAGCGATTCAGATACGCAGTATTTT.

The CDR3 region has the DNA TGCGCCAGCAGCTTGGGGACCAGCGGGGACACCGAAAAACTGTTTTTT. Encoded protein: CASSLGTSGDTEKLFF. V and J are TRBV5-1 and TRBJ1-4, with D tentatively TRBD1 (6 bases). The CDR3 loop spans 16 amino acids. V was pared by 0 bases and J by 8 bases, with 17 bases between. The germline gives CDR1 SGHRS, CDR2 YFSETQ.

The CDR3 DNA reads TGTGCCAGCAGCTCGCGGGGTGCAAGGAACACCGGGGAGCTGTTTTTT. It translates to CASSSRGARNTGELFF. J is TRBJ2-2 and V is TRBV11-3; possibly TRBD2 for D (6 bases). The germline V gene has CDR1 SGHNT and CDR2 YENEEA. V was shortened by 4 bases and J by 1 base, with 13 bases between the two germline ends. CDR3 length: 16 amino acids.

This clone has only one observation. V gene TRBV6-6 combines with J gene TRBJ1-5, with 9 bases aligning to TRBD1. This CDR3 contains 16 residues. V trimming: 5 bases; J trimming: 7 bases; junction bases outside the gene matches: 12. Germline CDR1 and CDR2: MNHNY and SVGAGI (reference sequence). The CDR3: CASSDYRGQRGQPQHF. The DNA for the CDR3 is TGTGCCAGCAGTGACTACAGGGGGCAAAGGGGCCAGCCCCAGCATTTT.

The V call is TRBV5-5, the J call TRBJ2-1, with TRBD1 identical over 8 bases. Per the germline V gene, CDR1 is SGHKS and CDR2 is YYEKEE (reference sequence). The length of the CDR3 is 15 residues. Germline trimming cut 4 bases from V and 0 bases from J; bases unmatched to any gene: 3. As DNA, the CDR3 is TGTGCCAGCAGCCCACAGGGGGGCTCCTACAATGAGCAGTTCTTC. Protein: CASSPQGGSYNEQFF.

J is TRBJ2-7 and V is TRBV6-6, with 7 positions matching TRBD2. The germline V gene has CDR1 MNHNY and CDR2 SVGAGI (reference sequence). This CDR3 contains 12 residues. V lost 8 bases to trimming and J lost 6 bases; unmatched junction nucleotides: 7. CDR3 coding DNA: TGTGCCAGCCGAGGGCCGGGGGGCGAGCAGTACTTC. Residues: CASRGPGGEQYF.

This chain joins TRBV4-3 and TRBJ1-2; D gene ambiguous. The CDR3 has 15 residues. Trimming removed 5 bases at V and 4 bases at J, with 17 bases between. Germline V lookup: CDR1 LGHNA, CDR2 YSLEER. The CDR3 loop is CASSLSDGKSYGYTF. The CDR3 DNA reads TGCGCCAGCAGCTTGTCTGACGGGAAGTCCTATGGCTACACCTTC.

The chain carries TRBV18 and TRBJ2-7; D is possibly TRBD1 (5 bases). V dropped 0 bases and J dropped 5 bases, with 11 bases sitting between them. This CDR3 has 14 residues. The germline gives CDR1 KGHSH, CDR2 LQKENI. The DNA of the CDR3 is TGTGCCAGCTCACCACCTGCAGGGATGGACGAGCAGTACTTC. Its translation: CASSPPAGMDEQYF.

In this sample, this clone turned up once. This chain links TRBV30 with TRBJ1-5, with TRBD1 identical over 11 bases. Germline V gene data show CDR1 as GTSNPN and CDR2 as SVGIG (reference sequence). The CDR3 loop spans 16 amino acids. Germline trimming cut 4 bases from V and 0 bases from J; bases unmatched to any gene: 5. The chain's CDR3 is CAWTGTGGYSNQPQHF. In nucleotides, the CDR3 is TGTGCCTGGACCGGGACAGGGGGTTATAGCAATCAGCCCCAGCATTTT.

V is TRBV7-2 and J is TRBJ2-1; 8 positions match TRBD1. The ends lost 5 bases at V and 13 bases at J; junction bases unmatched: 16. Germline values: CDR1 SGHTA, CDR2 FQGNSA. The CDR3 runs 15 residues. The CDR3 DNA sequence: TGTGCCAGCAGCAAGACAGGACAGGGACATTTAGGTCAGTTCTTC. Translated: CASSKTGQGHLGQFF.

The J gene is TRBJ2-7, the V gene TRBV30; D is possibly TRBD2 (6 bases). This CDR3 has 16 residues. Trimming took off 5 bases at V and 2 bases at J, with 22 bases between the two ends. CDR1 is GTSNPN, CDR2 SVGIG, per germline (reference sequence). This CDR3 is CAWGGAASFITYEQYF. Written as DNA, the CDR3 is TGTGCCTGGGGAGGGGCTGCAAGTTTCATCACCTACGAGCAGTACTTC.

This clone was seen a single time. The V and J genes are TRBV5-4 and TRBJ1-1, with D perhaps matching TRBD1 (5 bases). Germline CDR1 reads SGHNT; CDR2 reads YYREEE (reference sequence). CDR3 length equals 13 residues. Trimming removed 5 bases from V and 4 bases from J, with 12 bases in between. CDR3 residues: CASSYTGITEAFF. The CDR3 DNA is TGTGCCAGCAGTTACACAGGTATCACTGAAGCTTTCTTT.